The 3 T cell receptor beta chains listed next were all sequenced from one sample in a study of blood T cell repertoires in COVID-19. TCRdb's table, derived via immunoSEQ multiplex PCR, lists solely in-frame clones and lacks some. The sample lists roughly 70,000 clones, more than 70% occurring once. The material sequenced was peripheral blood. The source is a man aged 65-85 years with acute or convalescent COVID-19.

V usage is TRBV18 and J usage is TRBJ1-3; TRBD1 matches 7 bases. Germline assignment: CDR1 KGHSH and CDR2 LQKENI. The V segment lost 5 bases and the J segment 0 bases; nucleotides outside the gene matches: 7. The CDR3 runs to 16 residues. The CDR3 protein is CASSSFGTVSGNTIYF. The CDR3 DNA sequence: TGTGCCAGCTCATCCTTCGGGACAGTCTCTGGAAACACCATATATTTT.

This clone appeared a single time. The CDR3 nucleotides are TGTGCCAGCTCTAGAGACAGAAATCAGCCCCAGCATTTT. Translating it yields CASSRDRNQPQHF. The gene calls are TRBV28 and TRBJ1-5; a possible D gene is TRBD1 (5 bases). V was pared by 8 bases and J by 4 bases, with 12 bases between. Germline V CDR1 and CDR2: MDHEN, SYDVKM. The CDR3 length is 13 residues.

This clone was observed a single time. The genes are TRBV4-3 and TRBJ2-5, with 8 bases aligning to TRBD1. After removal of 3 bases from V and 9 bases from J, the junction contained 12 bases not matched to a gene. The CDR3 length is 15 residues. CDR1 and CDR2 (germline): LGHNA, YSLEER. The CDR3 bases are TGCGCCAGCAGCCAGACGGACAGGGCCCCAGGGGCCCAGTACTTC. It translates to CASSQTDRAPGAQYF.